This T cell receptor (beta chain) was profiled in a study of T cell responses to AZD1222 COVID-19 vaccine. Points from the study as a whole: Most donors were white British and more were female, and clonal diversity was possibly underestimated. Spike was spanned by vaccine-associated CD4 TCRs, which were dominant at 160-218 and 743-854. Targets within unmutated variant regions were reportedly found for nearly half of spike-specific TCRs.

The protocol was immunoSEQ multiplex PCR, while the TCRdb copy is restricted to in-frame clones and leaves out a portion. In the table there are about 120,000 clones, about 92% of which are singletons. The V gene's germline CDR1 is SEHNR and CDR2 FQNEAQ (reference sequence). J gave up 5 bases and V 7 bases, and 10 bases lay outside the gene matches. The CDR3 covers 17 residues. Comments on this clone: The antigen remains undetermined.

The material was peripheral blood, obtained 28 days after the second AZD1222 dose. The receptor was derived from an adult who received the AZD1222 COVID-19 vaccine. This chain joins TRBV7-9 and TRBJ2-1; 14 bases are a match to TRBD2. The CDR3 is CASIFPGLAGDNNEQFF. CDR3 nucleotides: TGTGCCAGCATCTTCCCGGGACTAGCGGGAGACAACAATGAGCAGTTCTTC.